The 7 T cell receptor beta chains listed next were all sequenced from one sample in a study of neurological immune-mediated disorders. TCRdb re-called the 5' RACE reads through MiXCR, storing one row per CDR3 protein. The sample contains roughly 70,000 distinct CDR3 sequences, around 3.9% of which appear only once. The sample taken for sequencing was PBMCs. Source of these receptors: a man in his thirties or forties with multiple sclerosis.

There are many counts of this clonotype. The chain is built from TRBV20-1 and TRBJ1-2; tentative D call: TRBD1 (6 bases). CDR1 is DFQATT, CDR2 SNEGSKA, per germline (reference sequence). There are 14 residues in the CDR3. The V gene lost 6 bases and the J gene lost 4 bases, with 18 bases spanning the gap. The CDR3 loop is CSAADRSTIYGYTF. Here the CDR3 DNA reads TGCAGTGCGGCAGACAGGTCGACCATCTATGGCTACACCTTC.

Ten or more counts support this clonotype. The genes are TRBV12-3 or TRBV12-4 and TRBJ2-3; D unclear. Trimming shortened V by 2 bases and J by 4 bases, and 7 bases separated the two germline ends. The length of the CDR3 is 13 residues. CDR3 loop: CASSLLISDTQYF. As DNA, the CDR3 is TGTGCCAGCAGTTTACTCATCTCAGATACGCAGTATTTT.

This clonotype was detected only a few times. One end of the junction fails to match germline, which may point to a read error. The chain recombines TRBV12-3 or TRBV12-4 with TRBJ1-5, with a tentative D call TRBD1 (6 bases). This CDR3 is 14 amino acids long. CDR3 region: CASSLQGSSQPQNF. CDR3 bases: TGTGCCAGCAGTTTACAGGGGTCAAGCCAGCCCCAGAATTTT.

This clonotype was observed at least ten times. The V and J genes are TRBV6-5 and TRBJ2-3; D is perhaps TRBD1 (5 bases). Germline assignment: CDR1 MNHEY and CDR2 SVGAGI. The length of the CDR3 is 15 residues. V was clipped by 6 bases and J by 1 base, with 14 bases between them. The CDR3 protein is CASSPGGHRTDTQYF. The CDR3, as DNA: TGTGCCAGCAGCCCTGGCGGACACCGCACAGATACGCAGTATTTT.

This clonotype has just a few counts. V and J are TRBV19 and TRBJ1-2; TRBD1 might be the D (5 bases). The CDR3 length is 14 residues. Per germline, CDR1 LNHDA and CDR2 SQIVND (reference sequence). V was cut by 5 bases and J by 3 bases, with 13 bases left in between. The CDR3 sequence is CASSQAGNHYGYTF. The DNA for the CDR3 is TGTGCCAGTAGTCAGGCAGGGAACCACTATGGCTACACCTTC.

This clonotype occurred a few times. The CDR3 sequence is CSAGTANTQYF. The CDR3 DNA is TGCAGTGCTGGGACAGCTAATACCCAGTACTTC. V usage is TRBV20-1 and J usage is TRBJ2-5; 7 positions match TRBD1. V lost 5 bases, J lost 8 bases, and 5 bases stayed unmatched. This CDR3 has 11 amino acids. Germline V gives CDR1 DFQATT, CDR2 SNEGSKA (reference sequence).

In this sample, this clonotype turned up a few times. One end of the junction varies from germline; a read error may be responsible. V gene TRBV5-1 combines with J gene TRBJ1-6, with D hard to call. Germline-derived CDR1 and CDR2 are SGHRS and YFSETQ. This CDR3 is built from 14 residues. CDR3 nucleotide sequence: TGCGCCAGCAGCTTGGGTAGGGTCGATGCACCCCTCAACTTT. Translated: CASSLGRVDAPLNF. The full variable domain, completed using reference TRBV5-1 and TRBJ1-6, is KAGVTQTPRYLIKTRGQQVTLSCSPISGHRSVSWYQQTPGQGLQFLFEYFSETQRNKGNFPGRFSGRQFSNSRSEMNVSTLELGDSALYLCASSLGRVDAPLNFGNGTRLTVT.